Sequencing of this T cell receptor beta chain was carried out in a study of blood T cells in healthy people across ages. Whole-study findings and limits: Age brought a roughly linear fall in TCR beta diversity measured per million T cells.

V dropped 2 bases and J dropped 10 bases, with 20 bases sitting between them. CDR1 is LGHDT and CDR2 is YNNKEL in the germline V gene (reference sequence). There are 15 residues in the CDR3. Isolated PBMCs totaled at least 6 million in each sample. In regard to this clonotype: Its antigen is not known.

A second PCR of 7 to 11 cycles used a sample-barcoded 5' primer and a J-beta primer mix. Every cDNA molecule bore a tag from a template-switch adaptor containing 12 random nucleotides. A single record per CDR3 protein comes from TCRdb applying MiXCR to the 5' RACE reads. Of 350,000 to 450,000 distinct CDR3 sequences in the sample, approximately 51% are singletons; the top ten hold 50% to 65%. Sequencing was performed on blood. This TCR came from a man in his fifties or sixties in good health. The J gene is TRBJ1-2, the V gene TRBV3-1, with D perhaps matching TRBD1 (6 bases). CDR3 nucleotides: TGTGCCAGCAGCCAAACCTCGGACAGAGTCAATGACTACACCTTC. Translated: CASSQTSDRVNDYTF.